The 27 T cell receptor beta chains presented below share a single source sample, sequenced in a study of cytomegalovirus exposure and HLA in healthy donors. Primers for the PCR totalled 60 Vbeta and 13 Jbeta. Profiled with immunoSEQ multiplex PCR; TCRdb holds only in-frame clones, not every one. Here the sample spans about 170,000 clones, around four fifths being singletons. Sequencing was performed on PBMCs. Source of these receptors: a girl under 10 years old in good health and CMV-seropositive.

As DNA, the CDR3 is TGTGCCAGTACACAGGGGAACACCTACAATGAGCAGTTCTTC. The encoded protein is CASTQGNTYNEQFF. This rearrangement joins TRBV27 to TRBJ2-1; 7 bases are a match to TRBD1. J lost 2 bases, V lost 9 bases, and 7 bases had no gene match. The CDR3 spans 14 residues. Germline loops: CDR1 MNHEY, CDR2 SMNVEV (reference sequence).

This clone was observed a few times. This chain uses TRBV6-5 with TRBJ2-7, with 8 bases lining up with TRBD2. V lost 7 bases, J lost 4 bases, and 9 bases stayed unmatched. The CDR3 is 14 residues long. Germline CDR1 and CDR2: MNHEY and SVGAGI. CDR3 nucleotide sequence: TGTGCCAGCACCCGTAGCGGGGCGGGTTACGAGCAGTACTTC. As protein: CASTRSGAGYEQYF.

V and J are TRBV6-5 and TRBJ1-1; possibly TRBD1 for D (5 bases). Trimming left V 4 bases short and J 0 bases short, with 6 bases between. Germline V gives CDR1 MNHEY, CDR2 SVGAGI. The CDR3 has 13 residues. The CDR3 loop reads CASSSTVNTEAFF. The CDR3 DNA sequence: TGTGCCAGCAGTTCGACAGTGAACACTGAAGCTTTCTTT.

The rearrangement joins TRBV28 to TRBJ2-5, with D possibly being TRBD1 (6 bases). The CDR3 runs to 15 residues. V dropped 6 bases and J dropped 5 bases, with 19 bases sitting between them. CDR1 and CDR2 (germline): MDHEN, SYDVKM. The CDR3 region has the DNA TGTGCCAGCAGATCGTACAGGGTAAACGGGGAGACCCAGTACTTC. This encodes CASRSYRVNGETQYF.

This chain uses TRBV4-1 with TRBJ1-5; possibly TRBD1 for D (6 bases). Germline V gene lookup returns CDR1 MGHRA and CDR2 YSYEKL. Trimming cost V 0 bases and J 6 bases, with 15 bases left between them. The CDR3 has 16 residues. The CDR3 spells CASSQETQGVGQPQHF. The CDR3 nucleotides are TGCGCCAGCAGCCAAGAAACACAGGGAGTCGGTCAGCCCCAGCATTTT.

As to this clone: Distinct nucleotide sequences in the sample also encode this CDR3. The chain carries TRBV5-1 and TRBJ1-3; D might be TRBD1 (5 bases). V lost 0 bases, J lost 3 bases, and 7 bases lay in between. The germline gives CDR1 SGHRS, CDR2 YFSETQ. The CDR3 consists of 14 residues. The CDR3 sequence: CASSLGDSGNTIYF. The CDR3 DNA sequence: TGCGCCAGCAGCTTGGGTGACAGTGGAAACACCATATATTTT.

V and J are TRBV10-3 and TRBJ2-7; D remains ambiguous. The V and J ends lost 8 bases and 2 bases respectively, with 13 bases between them. The CDR3 extends over 13 amino acids. The V gene's germline CDR1 is ENHRY and CDR2 SYGVKD. For the CDR3, the DNA is TGTGCCATCCTGGTAAACGGTCCCTACGAGCAGTACTTC. This gives the protein CAILVNGPYEQYF.

This clone appeared once. This chain connects TRBV2 to TRBJ1-1, with 7 bases fitting TRBD1. The CDR3 loop spans 11 amino acids. Looked up from germline, CDR1 is SNHLY and CDR2 is FYNNEI. The V gene end was trimmed by 10 bases and the J gene end by 8 bases; junction bases not matched to a gene: 7. In DNA form, the CDR3 reads TGTGCCACCATACGACAGGGAGAAGCTTTCTTT. Its protein is CATIRQGEAFF.

This rearrangement joins TRBV28 to TRBJ2-3, with D possibly matching TRBD2 (6 bases). CDR1 and CDR2 from the germline V gene are MDHEN and SYDVKM. The length of the CDR3 is 16 residues. Trimming took 6 bases from V and 0 from J, leaving 16 bases between them. The CDR3 region has the DNA TGTGCCAGCAGCCAAGGAGGGGACGGCAGCACAGATACGCAGTATTTT. It specifies CASSQGGDGSTDTQYF.

The chain couples TRBV30 to TRBJ2-1; the D gene is possibly TRBD1 (6 bases). CDR1 and CDR2 (germline): GTSNPN, SVGIG (reference sequence). V lost 0 bases and J 10 bases, leaving 13 bases between the germline ends. The CDR3 length is 13 residues. This CDR3 is CAWSVQGKGEQFF. The CDR3 nucleotides read TGTGCCTGGAGTGTGCAGGGGAAGGGAGAGCAGTTCTTC.

V is TRBV27 and J is TRBJ1-5; 8 positions match TRBD1. Trimming cost V 4 bases and J 3 bases; bases outside gene matches: 5. The CDR3 loop spans 15 amino acids. Germline values: CDR1 MNHEY, CDR2 SMNVEV (reference sequence). The CDR3 DNA reads TGTGCCAGCAGTTCGCCGGACAGGGTCAATCAGCCCCAGCATTTT. Protein: CASSSPDRVNQPQHF.

V is TRBV6-1 and J is TRBJ2-3; no clear D gene. V was clipped by 6 bases and J by 4 bases, with 11 bases between them. The germline gives CDR1 MNHNS, CDR2 SASEGT. The CDR3 is 13 amino acids. The CDR3 reads CASSPPTADTQYF. DNA of the CDR3: TGTGCCAGCAGCCCCCCAACGGCAGATACGCAGTATTTT.

The J gene is TRBJ2-3, the V gene TRBV28; D is perhaps TRBD2 (5 bases). The CDR3 runs 14 residues. The V end lost 8 bases, the J end lost 5 bases, and 17 bases lay between the germline ends. Germline lookup yields CDR1 MDHEN and CDR2 SYDVKM. The CDR3 loop is CASEGISIVDTQYF. CDR3 nucleotide sequence: TGTGCCAGCGAGGGAATAAGTATTGTAGATACGCAGTATTTT.

CDR3 region: CASSEEGARFNTEAFF. The DNA of the CDR3 is TGTGCCAGCAGTGAGGAGGGGGCGCGTTTTAACACTGAAGCTTTCTTT. The chain joins TRBV2 to TRBJ1-1; 7 bases map to TRBD1. The V and J ends lost 3 bases and 2 bases, in that order; junction bases with no gene match: 9. The CDR3 spans 16 residues. Germline-derived CDR1 and CDR2 are SNHLY and FYNNEI. The full variable domain, rest sourced from reference TRBV2 and TRBJ1-1, is EPEVTQTPSHQVTQMGQEVILRCVPISNHLYFYWYRQILGQKVEFLVSFYNNEISEKSEIFDDQFSVERPDGSNFTLKIRSTKLEDSAMYFCASSEEGARFNTEAFFGQGTRLTVV.

The chain is built from TRBV2 and TRBJ2-7; D gene ambiguous. The germline CDR1 and CDR2 sequences are SNHLY and FYNNEI. The CDR3 contains 11 residues. With 4 bases removed from V and 5 bases from J, the gap between germline ends came to 6 bases. As DNA, the CDR3 is TGTGCCAGCAGTGTCCTTAACGAGCAGTACTTC. This sequence encodes CASSVLNEQYF.

CDR3: CASSLTGVGNTIYF. The CDR3 region has the DNA TGTGCCAGCAGCTTAACCGGGGTTGGAAACACCATATATTTT. The chain couples TRBV11-2 to TRBJ1-3; the D is unclear. Between the trimmed V and J ends, which lost 2 bases and 3 bases, there was a span of 8 bases. This CDR3 has 14 residues. Germline CDR1 SGHAT, CDR2 FQNNGV. Variable domain in full (rest from reference TRBV11-2 and TRBJ1-3): EAGVAQSPRYKIIEKRQSVAFWCNPISGHATLYWYQQILGQGPKLLIQFQNNGVVDDSQLPKDRFSAERLKGVDSTLKIQPAKLEDSAVYLCASSLTGVGNTIYFGEGSWLTVV.

This rearrangement joins TRBV5-1 to TRBJ1-2, with unresolved D. This CDR3 is built from 15 residues. In germline, CDR1 is SGHRS, CDR2 YFSETQ. V dropped 1 base and J dropped 5 bases, with 15 bases sitting between them. CDR3 coding DNA: TGCGCCAGCAGCTTGTCGCGGGGATTAGGGTATGGCTACACCTTC. Encoded protein: CASSLSRGLGYGYTF.

This clone was observed a handful of times. This sequence joins TRBV13 and TRBJ2-3; 10 bases match TRBD2. Germline-derived CDR1 and CDR2 are PRHDT and FYEKMQ (reference sequence). This CDR3 is built from 19 residues. V lost 5 bases and J lost 0; bases outside the gene matches: 14. The CDR3 DNA reads as TGTGCCAGCAGCCCCGACCCCCTTGGACTAGCGGTGAGCACAGATACGCAGTATTTT. It is translated as CASSPDPLGLAVSTDTQYF.

This sequence joins TRBV28 and TRBJ2-2, with 9 nucleotides matching TRBD2. J gave up 6 bases and V 6 bases, and 14 bases lay outside the gene matches. This CDR3 has 17 residues. Germline values: CDR1 MDHEN, CDR2 SYDVKM. DNA of the CDR3: TGTGCCAGCAGATCCGTCCCTCGCGGGAGGGCCCCCGGGGAGCTGTTTTTT. Translation: CASRSVPRGRAPGELFF.

This chain joins TRBV4-1 and TRBJ2-7, with D possibly being TRBD2 (5 bases). Germline CDR1 reads MGHRA; CDR2 reads YSYEKL. The V end lost 3 bases, the J end lost 6 bases, and 15 bases lay between the germline ends. The CDR3 runs 14 residues. In DNA, the CDR3 is TGCGCCAGCAGCCACGGGCTAGCTTCGCGCGAGCAGTACTTC. It specifies CASSHGLASREQYF.

The chain carries TRBV29-1 and TRBJ1-2; D call uncertain. Per germline, CDR1 SQVTM and CDR2 ANQGSEA. Trimming pared 2 bases from V and 0 bases from J, leaving 13 bases between. The CDR3 contains 15 residues. This chain's CDR3 is CSVEKVRVTNYGYTF. The CDR3 bases are TGCAGCGTTGAAAAGGTCCGGGTTACTAACTATGGCTACACCTTC.

J is TRBJ1-2 and V is TRBV30; tentatively, D is TRBD1 (5 bases). The germline V and J ends were trimmed by 5 bases and 0 bases, with 13 bases remaining between them. This CDR3 spans 14 amino acids. Germline CDR1 and CDR2: GTSNPN and SVGIG (reference sequence). CDR3 residues: CAWGGGATNYGYTF. As DNA, the CDR3 is TGTGCCTGGGGGGGAGGGGCGACTAACTATGGCTACACCTTC.

CDR3 coding DNA: TGTGCCTGGAGTGCAAGACTAGCGGTTATCCAAGAGACCCAGTACTTC. This gives the protein CAWSARLAVIQETQYF. The V and J genes are TRBV30 and TRBJ2-5; 9 bases fit TRBD2. The CDR3 runs 16 residues. V was pared by 1 base and J by 1 base, with 7 bases of the junction left unmatched. Germline V gene lookup returns CDR1 GTSNPN and CDR2 SVGIG (reference sequence).

The CDR3 DNA sequence: TGTGCCAGTAGTTATGGGGGACAGACCCAAGAGACCCAGTACTTC. This sequence encodes CASSYGGQTQETQYF. J is TRBJ2-5 and V is TRBV19, with TRBD1 identical over 7 bases. This CDR3 contains 15 residues. V lost 5 bases and J lost 1; bases outside the gene matches: 7. Germline CDR1 is LNHDA and CDR2 is SQIVND (reference sequence).

This clone is a singleton in its sample. The chain employs TRBV14 and TRBJ1-2, with D maybe TRBD1 (5 bases). The CDR3 is 14 residues long. The V gene lost 1 base and the J gene lost 6 bases, with 12 bases spanning the gap. CDR1 is SGHDN and CDR2 is FVKESK in the germline V gene. This CDR3 reads CASSQVRGTHGYTF. The CDR3 nucleotides read TGTGCCAGCAGCCAAGTACGGGGGACCCATGGCTACACCTTC.

The chain is built from TRBV6-1 and TRBJ2-5, with TRBD1 matching 7 bases. The J call is uncertain, as TRBJ2-7 better fits the DNA end. The CDR3 has 15 amino acids. Per germline, CDR1 MNHNS and CDR2 SASEGT. This CDR3 is CASSGGTAFIYEQYF. The CDR3 coding sequence is TGTGCCAGCAGTGGTGGGACAGCGTTCATCTACGAGCAGTACTTC.

The rearrangement uses TRBV29-1 and TRBJ1-5, with a weak D call TRBD1 (6 bases). The germline CDR1 and CDR2 sequences are SQVTM and ANQGSEA. The CDR3 runs 12 residues. V gave up 4 bases and J gave up 4 bases, with 8 bases separating them. In DNA, the CDR3 is TGCAGCGTTGGACAGGTTAATCAGCCCCAGCATTTT. It is translated as CSVGQVNQPQHF.